This T cell receptor (beta chain) originates from a study of T-cell reconstitution after alpha-beta-depleted transplantation in children. The CDR3 has 15 residues. The V gene lost 4 bases and the J gene lost 7 bases, with 18 bases spanning the gap. CDR1 and CDR2 (germline): SGHNT, YYREEE (reference sequence). Unique molecular identifiers tagged the TCRbeta library. TCRdb recomputed calls from the PCR reads with MiXCR, one row per CDR3 protein. Among 210,000 or so distinct CDR3 sequences listed, roughly a tenth were seen once. This clonotype has just a few counts. The sequencing here drew on PBMCs from the stem cell graft donor, taken from the stem cell graft. The chain employs TRBV5-4 and TRBJ1-5; weak D call: TRBD1 (5 bases). This clonotype was sampled from a human donor who donated a stem cell graft to a child with acute lymphoblastic leukemia. CDR3 DNA sequence: TGTGCCAGCAGCGTGGACCTGAATCAGGGACAGCCCCAGCATTTT. Its protein product is CASSVDLNQGQPQHF.